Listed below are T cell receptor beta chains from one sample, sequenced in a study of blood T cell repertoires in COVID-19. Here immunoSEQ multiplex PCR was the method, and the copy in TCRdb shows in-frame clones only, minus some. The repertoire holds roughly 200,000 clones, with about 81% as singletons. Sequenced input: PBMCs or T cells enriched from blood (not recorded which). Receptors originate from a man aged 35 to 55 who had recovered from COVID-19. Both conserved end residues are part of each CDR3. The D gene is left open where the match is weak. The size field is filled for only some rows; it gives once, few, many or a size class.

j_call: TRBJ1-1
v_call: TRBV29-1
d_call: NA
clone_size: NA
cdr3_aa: CSVDRYTEAFF
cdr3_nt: TGCAGCGTTGATAGATACACTGAAGCTTTCTTT

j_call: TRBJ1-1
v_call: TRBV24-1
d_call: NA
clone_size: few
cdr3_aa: CATSNSGATEAFF
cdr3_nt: TGTGCCACCAGTAACTCAGGGGCAACTGAAGCTTTCTTT

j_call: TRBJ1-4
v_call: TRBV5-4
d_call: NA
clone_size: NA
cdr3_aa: CASSSGTPSNEKLFF
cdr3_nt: TGTGCCAGCAGCTCGGGGACTCCGTCTAATGAAAAACTGTTTTTT

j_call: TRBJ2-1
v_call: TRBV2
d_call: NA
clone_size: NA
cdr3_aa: CASRGDGYNEQFF
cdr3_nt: TGTGCCAGTCGCGGGGACGGGTACAATGAGCAGTTCTTC

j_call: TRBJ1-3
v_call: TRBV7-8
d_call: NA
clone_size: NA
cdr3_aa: CASSLRDFSSGNTIYF
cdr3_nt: TGTGCCAGCAGCTTAAGAGACTTTAGCTCTGGAAACACCATATATTTT

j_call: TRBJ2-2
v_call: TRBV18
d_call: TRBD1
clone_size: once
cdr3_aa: CASSPPTGVNTGELFF
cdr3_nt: TGTGCCAGCTCACCACCGACAGGGGTTAACACCGGGGAGCTGTTTTTT

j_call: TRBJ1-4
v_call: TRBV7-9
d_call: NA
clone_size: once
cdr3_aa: CASSSKGNPNEKLFF
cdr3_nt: TGTGCCAGCAGCTCAAAGGGGAATCCTAATGAAAAACTGTTTTTT

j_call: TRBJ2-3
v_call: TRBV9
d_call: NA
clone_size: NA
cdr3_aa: CASSVADGWDTQYF
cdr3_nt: TGTGCCAGCAGCGTAGCAGACGGGTGGGATACGCAGTATTTT

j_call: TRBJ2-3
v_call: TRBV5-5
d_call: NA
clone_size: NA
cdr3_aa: CASSLQETDTQYF
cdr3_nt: TGTGCCAGCAGCTTGCAGGAAACAGATACGCAGTATTTT

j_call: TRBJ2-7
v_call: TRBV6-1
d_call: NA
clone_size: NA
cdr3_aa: CASSEGVAESYEQYF
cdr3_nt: TGTGCCAGCAGTGAAGGGGTAGCTGAATCCTACGAGCAGTACTTC

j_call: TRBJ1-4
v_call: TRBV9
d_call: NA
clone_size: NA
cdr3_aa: CASSVAGGNDEKLFF
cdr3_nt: TGTGCCAGCAGCGTAGCTGGAGGGAACGATGAAAAACTGTTTTTT

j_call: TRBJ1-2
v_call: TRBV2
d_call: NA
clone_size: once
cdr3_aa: CASSDTGYGYTF
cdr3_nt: TGTGCCAGCAGTGATACGGGTTATGGCTACACCTTC

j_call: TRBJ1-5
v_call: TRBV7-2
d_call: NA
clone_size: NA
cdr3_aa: CASSFSRNSNQPQHF
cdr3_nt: TGTGCCAGCAGCTTCTCCCGTAATAGCAATCAGCCCCAGCATTTT

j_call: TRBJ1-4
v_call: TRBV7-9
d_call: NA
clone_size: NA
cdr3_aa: CASSDRREGEGEKLFF
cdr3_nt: TGTGCCAGCAGCGACAGGCGTGAGGGGGAAGGTGAAAAACTGTTTTTT

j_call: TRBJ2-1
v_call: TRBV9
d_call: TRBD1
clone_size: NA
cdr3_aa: CASSVGDRNNEQFF
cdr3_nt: TGTGCCAGCAGCGTTGGGGACAGGAACAATGAGCAGTTCTTC

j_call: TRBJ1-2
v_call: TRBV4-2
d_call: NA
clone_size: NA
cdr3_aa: CASSQQNSYGYTF
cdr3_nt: TGTGCCAGCAGCCAACAAAATAGCTATGGCTACACCTTC

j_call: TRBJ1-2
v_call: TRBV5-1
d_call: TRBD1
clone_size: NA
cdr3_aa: CASSLAREIDRGVTLANYGYTF
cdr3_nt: TGCGCCAGCAGCTTGGCCCGGGAGATCGACAGGGGAGTTACTCTAGCTAACTATGGCTACACCTTC

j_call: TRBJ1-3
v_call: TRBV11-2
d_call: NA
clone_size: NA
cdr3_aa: CASSLMGAYSGNTIYF
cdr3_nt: TGTGCCAGCAGCTTAATGGGGGCTTACTCTGGAAACACCATATATTTT

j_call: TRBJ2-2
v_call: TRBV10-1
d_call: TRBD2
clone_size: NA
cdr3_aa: CASSGPGLENTGELFF
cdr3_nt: TGCGCCAGCAGTGGACCGGGACTAGAAAACACCGGGGAGCTGTTTTTT

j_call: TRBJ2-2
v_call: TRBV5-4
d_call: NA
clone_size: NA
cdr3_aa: CASSSLNSIMTGELFF
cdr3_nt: TGTGCCAGCAGCTCCCTGAACTCCATTATGACCGGGGAGCTGTTTTTT

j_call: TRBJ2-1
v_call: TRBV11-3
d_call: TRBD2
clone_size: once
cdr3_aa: CASSPGLAGSAYNEQFF
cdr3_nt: TGTGCCAGCAGCCCTGGACTAGCGGGATCAGCCTACAATGAGCAGTTCTTC

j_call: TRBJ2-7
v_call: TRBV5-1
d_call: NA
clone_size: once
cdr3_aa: CASSDNFGTDLSEQYF
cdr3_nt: TGCGCCAGCAGCGATAATTTCGGGACTGACCTGAGTGAGCAGTACTTC

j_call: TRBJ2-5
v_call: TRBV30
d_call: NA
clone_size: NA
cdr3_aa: CAWSVLGQGTRAGGHF
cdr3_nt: TGTGCCTGGAGTGTTTTAGGACAGGGAACGAGAGCGGGAGGACACTTC

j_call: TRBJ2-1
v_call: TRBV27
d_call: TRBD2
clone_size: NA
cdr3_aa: CASSFSGTSYNEQFF
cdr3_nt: TGTGCCAGCAGTTTCAGCGGGACCTCCTACAATGAGCAGTTCTTC

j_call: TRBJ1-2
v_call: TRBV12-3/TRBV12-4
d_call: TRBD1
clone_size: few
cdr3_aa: CASSWGQNYGYTF
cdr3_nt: TGTGCCAGCAGTTGGGGACAGAACTATGGCTACACCTTC

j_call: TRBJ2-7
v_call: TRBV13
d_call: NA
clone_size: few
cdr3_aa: CASSLGRVEQYF
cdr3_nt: TGTGCCAGCAGCTTAGGGAGGGTGGAGCAGTACTTC

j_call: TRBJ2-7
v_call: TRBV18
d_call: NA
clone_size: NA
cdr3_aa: CASSPGGAPGEQYF
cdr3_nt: TGTGCCAGCTCACCCGGAGGGGCCCCAGGCGAGCAGTACTTC

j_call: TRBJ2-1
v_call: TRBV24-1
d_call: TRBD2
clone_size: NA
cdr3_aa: CATSEVTSGGYNEQFF
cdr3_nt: TGTGCCACCAGTGAGGTGACTAGCGGGGGCTACAATGAGCAGTTCTTC

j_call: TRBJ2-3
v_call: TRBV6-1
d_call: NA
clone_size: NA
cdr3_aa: CASSEGLGGDTQYF
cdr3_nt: TGTGCCAGCAGTGAAGGCCTAGGGGGAGATACGCAGTATTTT

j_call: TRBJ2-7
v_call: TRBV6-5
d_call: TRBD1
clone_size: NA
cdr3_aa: CASSYRDRGGYEQYF
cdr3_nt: TGTGCCAGCAGTTACAGGGACAGGGGTGGGTACGAGCAGTACTTC

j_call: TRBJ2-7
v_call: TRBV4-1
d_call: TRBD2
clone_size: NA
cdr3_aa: CASSLGTSGGYEQYF
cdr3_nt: TGCGCCAGCAGTCTTGGGACTAGCGGGGGTTACGAGCAGTACTTC

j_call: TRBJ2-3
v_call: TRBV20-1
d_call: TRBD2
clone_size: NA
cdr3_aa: CSASGLAAFRDTQYF
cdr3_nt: TGCAGTGCTAGTGGACTAGCCGCCTTTAGGGATACGCAGTATTTT

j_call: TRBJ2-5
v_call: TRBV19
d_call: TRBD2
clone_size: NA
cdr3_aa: CASSPLAGIGNRETQYF
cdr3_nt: TGTGCCAGTAGCCCACTAGCGGGAATAGGTAATAGGGAGACCCAGTACTTC

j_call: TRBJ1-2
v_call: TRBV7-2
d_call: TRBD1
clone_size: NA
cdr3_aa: CASSLLDRGKDGYTF
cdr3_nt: TGTGCCAGCAGCTTATTAGACAGGGGGAAGGATGGCTACACCTTC

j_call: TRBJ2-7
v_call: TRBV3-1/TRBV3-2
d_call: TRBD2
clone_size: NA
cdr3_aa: CASSQGAGSYEQYF
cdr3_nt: TGTGCCAGCAGCCAAGGAGCGGGGTCCTACGAGCAGTACTTC

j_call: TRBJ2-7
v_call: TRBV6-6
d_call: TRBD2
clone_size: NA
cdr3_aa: CASSPTRLAGGYEQYF
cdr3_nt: TGTGCCAGCAGTCCTACAAGACTAGCGGGAGGCTACGAGCAGTACTTC

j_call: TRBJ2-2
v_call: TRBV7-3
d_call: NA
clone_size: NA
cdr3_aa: CASSSRDISSTGELFF
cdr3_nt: TGTGCCAGCAGCTCCCGGGACATCTCATCTACCGGGGAGCTGTTTTTT

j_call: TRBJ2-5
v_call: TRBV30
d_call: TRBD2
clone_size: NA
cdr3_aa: CAWTVGTSSQETQYF
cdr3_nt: TGTGCCTGGACCGTGGGGACTAGCAGTCAAGAGACCCAGTACTTC

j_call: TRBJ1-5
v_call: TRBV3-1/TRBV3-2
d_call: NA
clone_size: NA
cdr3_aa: CASSAGEQPQHF
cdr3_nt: TGTGCCAGCTCGGCAGGGGAACAGCCCCAGCATTTT

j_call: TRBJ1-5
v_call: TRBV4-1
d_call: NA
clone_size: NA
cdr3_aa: CASSQPRQGYNQPQHF
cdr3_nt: TGCGCCAGCAGCCAACCGCGCCAGGGGTACAATCAGCCCCAGCATTTT

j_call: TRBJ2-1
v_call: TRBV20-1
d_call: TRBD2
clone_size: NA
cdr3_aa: CSASRLAGGNEQFF
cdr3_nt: TGCAGTGCTAGTCGACTAGCGGGAGGGAATGAGCAGTTCTTC

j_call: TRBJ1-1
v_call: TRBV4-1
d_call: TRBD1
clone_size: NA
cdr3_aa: CASSRQGNTEAFF
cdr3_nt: TGCGCCAGCAGCCGACAGGGGAACACTGAAGCTTTCTTT

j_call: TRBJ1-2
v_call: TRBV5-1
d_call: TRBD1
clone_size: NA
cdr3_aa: CASSELTGGYGYTF
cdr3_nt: TGCGCCAGCAGCGAGTTGACAGGGGGCTATGGCTACACCTTC

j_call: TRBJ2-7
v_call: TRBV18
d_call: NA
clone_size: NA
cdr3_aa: CASSPPQRAYEQYF
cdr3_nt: TGTGCCAGCTCACCGCCACAGAGGGCCTACGAGCAGTACTTC

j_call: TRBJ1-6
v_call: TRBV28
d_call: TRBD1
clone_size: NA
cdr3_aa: CASTRGQRNSPLHF
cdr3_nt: TGTGCCAGCACCAGGGGACAGCGAAATTCACCCCTCCACTTT